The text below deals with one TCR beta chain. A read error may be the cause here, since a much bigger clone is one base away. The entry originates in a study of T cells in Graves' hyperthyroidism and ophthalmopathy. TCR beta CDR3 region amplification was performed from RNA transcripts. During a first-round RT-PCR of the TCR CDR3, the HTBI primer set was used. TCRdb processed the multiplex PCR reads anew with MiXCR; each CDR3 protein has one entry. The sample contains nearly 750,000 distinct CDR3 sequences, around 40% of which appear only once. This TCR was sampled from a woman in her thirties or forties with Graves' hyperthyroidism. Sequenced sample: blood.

The CDR3 is CASGERGADNVLTF. CDR3 nucleotide sequence: TGTGCCAGCGGTGAGAGGGGGGCAGACAACGTCCTGACTTTC. This rearrangement joins TRBV6-1 to TRBJ2-6; D possibly matches TRBD1 or TRBD2 (6 bases each). Germline assignment: CDR1 MNHNS and CDR2 SASEGT. The CDR3 consists of 14 residues.